This TCR beta chain was documented in a study of cytomegalovirus exposure and HLA in healthy donors. General study results and limits: An analysis that was carried out later associated 16,951 TCR beta sequences with HLA alleles at 0.05 false discovery rate. It was taken for granted in presence/absence analyses that sequencing depth across donors was roughly uniform. The study found most TCR sequences rare, yet found some public TCRs in many donors. Only CMV serostatus was available as immune exposure information.

In the PCR, 60 Vbeta and 13 Jbeta primers were used. TCRdb's copy holds only in-frame clones and misses some; the assay was immunoSEQ multiplex PCR. This table has fewer than 200,000 clones, roughly 80% appearing once. Details on this clone: Antigen unknown.

The CDR3 runs 16 residues. Germline V gives CDR1 KGHSH, CDR2 LQKENI. V was clipped by 5 bases and J by 8 bases; unmatched bases: 12. The clonotype comes from a woman younger than 30 in good health and CMV-seronegative. Sequencing was done on a sample of PBMCs. This rearrangement joins TRBV18 to TRBJ2-1; 10 nucleotides align to TRBD2. In nucleotides, the CDR3 is TGTGCCAGCTCAGGAGGACCTAGCGGGAGTGTCGATGAGCAGTTCTTC. Amino acid sequence: CASSGGPSGSVDEQFF.